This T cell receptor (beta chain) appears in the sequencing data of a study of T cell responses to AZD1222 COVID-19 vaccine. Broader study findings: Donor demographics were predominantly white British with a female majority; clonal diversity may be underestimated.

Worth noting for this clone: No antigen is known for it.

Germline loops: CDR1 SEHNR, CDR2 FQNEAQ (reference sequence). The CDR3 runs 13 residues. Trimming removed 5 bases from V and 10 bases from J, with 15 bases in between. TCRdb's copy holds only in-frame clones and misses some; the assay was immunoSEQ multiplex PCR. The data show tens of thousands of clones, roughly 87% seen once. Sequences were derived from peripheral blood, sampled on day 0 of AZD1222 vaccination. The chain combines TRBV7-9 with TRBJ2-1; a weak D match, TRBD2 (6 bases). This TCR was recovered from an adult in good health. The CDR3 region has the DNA TGTGCCAGCAGCCCATGGACTACTGGGGAGCAGTTCTTC. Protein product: CASSPWTTGEQFF.